A selection of T cell receptor beta chains follows, all from one sample in a study of memory CD4+ T cells and cytomegalovirus serostatus. TCRdb keeps only in-frame clones here, not all; method: immunoSEQ multiplex PCR. The sample contains 45,000 to 50,000 clones, under 80% of which appear only once. Sequencing was done on a sample of memory CD4+ T cells from blood. The receptors were gathered from an adult in good health and CMV-seronegative. Each CDR3 is given with its conserved first and last residue. A D gene is named only where the DNA matches it firmly. Not every row has a clone size; where given, it reads once, few, many or a size class.

>TRBJ2-5|-|TRBV7-9|-
TGTGCCAGCAGCTTCGATCAGGGTGAGACCCAGTACTTC
CASSFDQGETQYF
>TRBJ1-1|-|TRBV5-1|few
TGCGCCAGCAGCCATAGGACAGCTGGGATGAACACTGAAGCTTTCTTT
CASSHRTAGMNTEAFF
>TRBJ1-5|-|TRBV10-3|-
TGTGCCATCAGTGAGTCGGGGGGGATGGCCCAGCATTTT
CAISESGGMAQHF
>TRBJ1-6|TRBD1|TRBV5-1|-
TGCGCCAGCAGCTTAGGGACAGTAATTAATTCACCCCTCCACTTT
CASSLGTVINSPLHF
>TRBJ2-7|-|TRBV19|-
TGTGCCAGTAGTACCTACGGGGGTTCGGACGAGCAGTACTTC
CASSTYGGSDEQYF
>TRBJ2-3|TRBD1|TRBV11-1|-
TGTGCCAGCAGCTTAGGGACAGGGCCTAGCACAGATACGCAGTATTTT
CASSLGTGPSTDTQYF
>TRBJ1-2|TRBD1|TRBV7-9|-
TGTGCCAGCAGCCAAAGTTTCACCAGGGGGGAGGCTGGCTACACCTTC
CASSQSFTRGEAGYTF
>TRBJ1-4|TRBD1|TRBV7-9|-
TGTGCCAGCAGCATAAGTCCCGGGACAGGGGGCGATGAAAAACTGTTTTTT
CASSISPGTGGDEKLFF
>TRBJ1-1|-|TRBV18|-
TGTGCCAGCTCGCCTCGAACAGGGTTGAGCACTGAAGCTTTCTTT
CASSPRTGLSTEAFF
>TRBJ1-1|-|TRBV7-9|few
TGTGCCAGCAGCTTAGGAGGGTTCGAGCCTGAAGCTTTCTTT
CASSLGGFEPEAFF
>TRBJ2-3|TRBD2|TRBV5-1|-
TGCGCCAGCGGTAGACTAGCGGGGACAGATACGCAGTATTTT
CASGRLAGTDTQYF